Included here is one T cell receptor beta chain sequence, with context. What antigen it recognizes has not been identified. No qualities accompany the bases; no much larger clone lies one base away. The CDR3 has 13 amino acids, counting the end cysteine and phenylalanine. Solely the CDR3 DNA is kept, with 39 bases framed from the first base. The CDR1 and CDR2 encoded by the germline V gene (reference sequence) are SGHNT and YYREEE. V loses 4 bases of germline sequence and J loses 1 base, and the interval between the two ends is 8 bases. The sample comes from a study of multiple sclerosis patients with progressive multifocal leukoencephalopathy (dated by TCRdb to about 2019). Some background on the complete study: Controls were roughly 5 natalizumab-treated MS patients who did not develop PML, sampled longitudinally. The study examined peripheral T and B cells of MS patients who developed PML (4 under natalizumab, 1 after alemtuzumab) and treated patients who did not. Two natalizumab-treated patients who later developed PML were followed longitudinally from before therapy through 6 and 12 months to PML onset. The goal of the study was to detect any JC virus-specific or public T-cell expansions that arose at the time of PML onset.

The time point label, as the study defines it: before natalizumab initiation. Every listed patient had received interferon beta before, and every PML patient was female. Blood samples for T0 were taken before the first natalizumab infusion. Isolation of peripheral blood mononuclear cells was performed by Ficoll-Hypaque density gradient centrifugation. General conclusions and limits of the study: Because of the small, descriptive cohort, whether findings reflect JC virus infection or general immunocompromise remained unclear. Only peripheral blood was analyzed, although cerebrospinal fluid or brain lymphocytes might be more informative for natalizumab-associated PML. TRB clones with frequency above 0.5% were observed only in PML patients, but the clones expanded at PML onset were found to be already present before and during natalizumab therapy. In most PML patients, lower normalized Shannon entropy suggested less diverse TRB repertoires, while the natalizumab-treated controls had values close to 1. When PML developed, no shared TRBV or TRBJ gene usage and no preferred TRBV-TRBJ pairings were found.

The immunoSEQ two-step multiplex PCR at survey-level depth was used to amplify TRB CDR3 regions from genomic DNA. Each PCR was spiked with synthetic inline TR CDR3 controls spanning all V-J pairings to estimate template counts and remove amplification bias. Reads went through processing to reduce amplification and sequencing bias, and quantification was done against synthetic TR CDR3 analogs. As for the authors' bioinformatics: Raw data were processed in ImmunoSEQ Analyzer, with out-of-frame sequences and CDR3s containing stop codons removed, and gene names were assigned according to IMGT nomenclature. Normalized Shannon entropy, defined as 1 minus Pielou's evenness, served as the summary measure of repertoire diversity. TRB sequences were treated as identical only when sharing V gene, J gene and CDR3. Public PML clonotypes were CDR3s shared by two or more PML-onset samples but absent earlier, in controls, and in public databases. Positional CDR3 amino acid composition was analyzed in Skylign with the observed count method. TCRdb obtained this table from immuneACCESS and retained in-frame rearrangements with V and J assigned. These tables miss some clones; where compared with another copy, unresolved V genes account for less than half of the shortfall, and the remainder is unexplained. V and J calls and clone size come straight from that table; D and trimming were deduced from the DNA. The sample profile shows about 32,000 clones; over 90% of them were found once. The top ten clones comprise just under 2% of the sample.

Sequencing was performed on PBMCs. The V and J segments used are TRBV5-4 and TRBJ1-2; no confident D gene assignment can be made. This sequence was found in a man aged 25-45 years with multiple sclerosis. The nucleotide sequence is TGTGCCAGCAGCCCCTCGGGTAACTATGGCTACACCTTC. Translation gives CASSPSGNYGYTF. Joined to the reference TRBV5-4 and TRBJ1-2 proteins, this CDR3 gives the full variable domain: ETGVTQSPTHLIKTRGQQVTLRCSSQSGHNTVSWYQQALGQGPQFIFQYYREEENGRGNFPPRFSGLQFPNYSSELNVNALELDDSALYLCASSPSGNYGYTFGSGTRLTVV.